These T cell receptor beta chains were read from a single sample in a study of blood T cells in healthy people across ages. TCRdb reprocessed the 5' RACE reads via MiXCR and lists one record per CDR3 protein. Here the sample spans about 670,000 distinct CDR3 sequences, around 52% being singletons. The sequencing sample was made of blood. The source is a woman older than 75 in good health. CDR3s leave out the opening cysteine and the closing phenylalanine or tryptophan.

J | V | length | CDR3
TRBJ2-5 | TRBV20-1 | 9 | SARDIRTQY
TRBJ2-7 | TRBV5-1 | 13 | ASSLIPGGADEQY
TRBJ1-1 | TRBV6-1 | 9 | ATQWNTEAF
TRBJ1-5 | TRBV7-2 | 13 | ASSVDRFSNQPQH
TRBJ2-7 | TRBV5-5 | 12 | ASSSRTGHYEQY
TRBJ2-1 | TRBV6-5 | 13 | ASSYMVAAYNEQF
TRBJ2-1 | TRBV12-3/TRBV12-4 | 9 | ASSQQRGQF
TRBJ1-2 | TRBV28 | 12 | ASSTTGAHYGYT
TRBJ1-2 | TRBV5-1 | 11 | ASGDSPNYGYT
TRBJ2-1 | TRBV7-9 | 9 | ASINWDEQF
TRBJ2-3 | TRBV12-3/TRBV12-4 | 12 | ASSFGGSGDTQY
TRBJ2-7 | TRBV6-5 | 10 | ASPRKGGEQY
TRBJ1-4 | TRBV7-2 | 15 | ASSHGARGSTNEKLF
TRBJ2-2 | TRBV20-1 | 14 | SARVAGLGNTGELF
TRBJ2-3 | TRBV20-1 | 13 | SASRSGVGTDTQY
TRBJ2-7 | TRBV20-1 | 11 | SARAESSYEQY
TRBJ2-7 | TRBV29-1 | 12 | SVGDVRFSYEQY
TRBJ2-1 | TRBV10-3 | 12 | AIRHGNAYNEQF
TRBJ2-2 | TRBV5-1 | 14 | ASSLDASGAPGELF
TRBJ2-3 | TRBV29-1 | 14 | SVGVWSTNYGYTQY
TRBJ1-1 | TRBV6-5 | 10 | ASSPTGDEAF
TRBJ1-1 | TRBV20-1 | 10 | SAPGTVTEAF
TRBJ2-1 | TRBV7-6 | 11 | ASRTTGTAEQF
TRBJ2-3 | TRBV12-3/TRBV12-4 | 10 | ASSLKWDTQY
NA | TRBV12-3/TRBV12-4 | 13 | ASAAGSGAYNEQY
TRBJ1-1 | TRBV24-1 | 11 | ATAPRGNTEAF
TRBJ2-7 | TRBV12-3/TRBV12-4 | 12 | ASTSITVSDEQY
TRBJ2-1 | TRBV9 | 14 | ASSATRDYYYNEQF
TRBJ1-5 | TRBV27 | 13 | ASRTLGTGGQPQH
TRBJ1-1 | TRBV18 | 12 | ASSPSVGLCEAF
TRBJ2-1 | TRBV25-1 | 14 | ASSDSLAGSYNEQF
TRBJ1-1 | TRBV20-1 | 11 | SARSGGDTEAF
TRBJ2-1 | TRBV5-1 | 16 | ASSLGTSGRGAYNEQF
TRBJ2-1 | TRBV6-2/TRBV6-3 | 15 | ASSPGRGTSFHNEQF
TRBJ2-1 | TRBV4-3 | 14 | ASSPGLAETYNEQF
TRBJ2-7 | TRBV9 | 13 | ASSVGTSVGYEQY
TRBJ2-2 | TRBV5-5 | 14 | ASSLEVGGDTGELF
TRBJ2-1 | TRBV29-1 | 11 | SGRAAGYNEQF
TRBJ2-5 | TRBV29-1 | 10 | SVDLWGETQY
NA | TRBV10-1 | 13 | ASSKPTSGRSEQY
TRBJ2-7 | TRBV6-2/TRBV6-3 | 14 | ASSSFDYGRSYERY
TRBJ2-7 | TRBV10-1 | 9 | ASSDSEGEY
TRBJ1-5 | TRBV4-1 | 13 | ASSQGTGGHQPQH
TRBJ1-1 | TRBV5-1 | 12 | ASRNRAMNTEAF
TRBJ2-1 | TRBV9 | 13 | ASSVEAGRGNEQF
TRBJ2-3 | TRBV20-1 | 11 | SALRGAEDTQY
TRBJ1-4 | TRBV20-1 | 13 | SASIWRGTNEKLF
TRBJ2-1 | TRBV27 | 11 | ASTGTIYNERF
TRBJ1-5 | TRBV12-3/TRBV12-4 | 10 | ASSWGDQPQH
TRBJ2-5 | TRBV5-1 | 12 | ASSLVAGAWDQY
TRBJ2-5 | TRBV10-3 | 13 | AIRSRGPHQETQY
TRBJ1-2 | TRBV29-1 | 12 | SADDRGSGYGYT
TRBJ2-1 | TRBV20-1 | 12 | SARNLGRVDEQF